The sequence of this TCR beta chain was determined in a study of CD8+ T cells in alopecia areata. V was pared by 3 bases and J by 3 bases, with 4 bases of the junction left unmatched. The CDR3 contains 16 residues. Germline CDR1 MSHET, CDR2 SYDVDS. Cells pooled from cutaneous lymph nodes were sorted on CD4, CD8alpha, NKG2D, NKG2ACE and other markers. Reverse transcription of extracted RNA yielded cDNA, which provided the sequencing template. The assay was immunoSEQ multiplex PCR, and TCRdb's table has in-frame clones only and misses some. The repertoire consists of 5,000 to 7,000 clones, none detected only once. Comments on this clone: All gene names here are mouse names. The CDR3 extends 4 residues past the end of the read, so its final part is completed from the germline J gene.

The chain recombines TRBV29 with TRBJ2-5, with 12 bases lining up with TRBD2. This clonotype was obtained from a C3H/HeJ mouse with alopecia areata. For this strain, the MHC haplotype corresponds to H2-k. Sequencing was done on a sample of CD8+ T cells sorted from a lymph node. This CDR3 is CASSFGTGGRQDTQYF. CDR3 DNA (partial): TGTGCTAGCAGTTTCGGGACTGGGGGGAGGCAAGAC.